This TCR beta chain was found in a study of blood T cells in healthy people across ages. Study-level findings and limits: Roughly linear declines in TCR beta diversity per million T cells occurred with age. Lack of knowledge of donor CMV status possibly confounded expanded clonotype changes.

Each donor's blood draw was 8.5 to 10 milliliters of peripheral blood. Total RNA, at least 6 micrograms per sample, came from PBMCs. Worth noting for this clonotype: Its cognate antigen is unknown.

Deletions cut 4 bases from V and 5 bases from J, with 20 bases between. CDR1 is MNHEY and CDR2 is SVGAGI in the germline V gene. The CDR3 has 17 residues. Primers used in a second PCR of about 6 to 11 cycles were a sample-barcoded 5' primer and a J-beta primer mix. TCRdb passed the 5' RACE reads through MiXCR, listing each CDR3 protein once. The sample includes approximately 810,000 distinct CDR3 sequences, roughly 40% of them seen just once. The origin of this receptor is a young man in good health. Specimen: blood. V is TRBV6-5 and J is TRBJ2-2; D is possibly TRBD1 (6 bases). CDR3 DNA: TGTGCCAGCAGTTCGGGACACCCAGCATTGAAAACCGGGGAGCTGTTTTTT. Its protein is CASSSGHPALKTGELFF.